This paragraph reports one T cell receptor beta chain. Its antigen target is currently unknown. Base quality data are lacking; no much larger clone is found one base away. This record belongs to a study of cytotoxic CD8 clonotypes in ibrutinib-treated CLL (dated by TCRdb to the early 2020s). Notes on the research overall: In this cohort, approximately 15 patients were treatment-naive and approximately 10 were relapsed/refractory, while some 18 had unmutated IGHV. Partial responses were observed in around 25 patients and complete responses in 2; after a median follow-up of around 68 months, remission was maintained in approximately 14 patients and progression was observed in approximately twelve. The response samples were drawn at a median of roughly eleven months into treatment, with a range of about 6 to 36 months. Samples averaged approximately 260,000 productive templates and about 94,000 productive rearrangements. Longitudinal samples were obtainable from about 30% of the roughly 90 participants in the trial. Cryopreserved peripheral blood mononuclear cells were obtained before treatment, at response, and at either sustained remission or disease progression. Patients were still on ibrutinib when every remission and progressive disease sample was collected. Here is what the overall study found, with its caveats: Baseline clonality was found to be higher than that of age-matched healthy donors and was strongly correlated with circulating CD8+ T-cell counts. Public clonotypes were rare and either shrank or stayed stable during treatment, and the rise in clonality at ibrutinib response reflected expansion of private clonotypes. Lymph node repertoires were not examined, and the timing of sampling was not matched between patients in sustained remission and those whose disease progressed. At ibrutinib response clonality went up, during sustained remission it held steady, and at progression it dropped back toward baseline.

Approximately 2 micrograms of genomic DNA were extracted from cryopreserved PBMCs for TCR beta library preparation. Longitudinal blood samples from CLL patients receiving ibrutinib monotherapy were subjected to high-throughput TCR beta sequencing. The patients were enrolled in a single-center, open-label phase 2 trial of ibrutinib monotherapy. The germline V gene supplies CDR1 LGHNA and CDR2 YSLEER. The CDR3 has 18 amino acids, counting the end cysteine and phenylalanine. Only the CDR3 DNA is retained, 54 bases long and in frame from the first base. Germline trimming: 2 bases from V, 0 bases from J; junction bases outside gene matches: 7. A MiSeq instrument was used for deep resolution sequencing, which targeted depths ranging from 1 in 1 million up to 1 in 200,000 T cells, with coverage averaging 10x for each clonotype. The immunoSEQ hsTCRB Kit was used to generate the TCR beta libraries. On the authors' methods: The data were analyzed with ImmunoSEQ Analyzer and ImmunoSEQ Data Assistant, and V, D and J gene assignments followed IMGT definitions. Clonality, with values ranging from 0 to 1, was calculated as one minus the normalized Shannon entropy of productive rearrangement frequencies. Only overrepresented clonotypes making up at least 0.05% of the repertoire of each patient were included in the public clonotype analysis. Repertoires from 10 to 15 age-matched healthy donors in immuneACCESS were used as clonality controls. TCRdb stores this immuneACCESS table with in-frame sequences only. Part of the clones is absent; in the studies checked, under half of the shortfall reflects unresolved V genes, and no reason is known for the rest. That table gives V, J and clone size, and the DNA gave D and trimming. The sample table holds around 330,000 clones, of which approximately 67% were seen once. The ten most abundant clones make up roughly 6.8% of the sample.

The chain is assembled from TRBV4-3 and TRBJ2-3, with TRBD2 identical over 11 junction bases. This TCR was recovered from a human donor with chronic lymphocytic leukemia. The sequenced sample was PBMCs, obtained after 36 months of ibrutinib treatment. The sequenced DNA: TGCGCCAGCAGCCAACCCGGGACTAGCGGTACTAGCACAGATACGCAGTATTTT. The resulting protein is CASSQPGTSGTSTDTQYF.